This TCR beta chain came from a study of cytomegalovirus exposure and HLA in healthy donors. Findings of the study overall: Common viral pathogens seemed to be connected with several of the most significant clusters, according to a later analysis.

Germline V lookup: CDR1 MNHEY, CDR2 SMNVEV (reference sequence). This CDR3 spans 13 amino acids. Comment on this clone: Its antigen is still unknown.

Use of 60 Vbeta and 13 Jbeta primers characterized the PCR. The data were produced by immunoSEQ multiplex PCR, yet TCRdb's version contains in-frame clones alone and is incomplete. The sample consists of 95,000 to 100,000 clones, around 86% of them appearing once. V usage is TRBV27 and J usage is TRBJ2-5; maybe TRBD2 (5 bases). The assigned J gene may be wrong: the sequence end matches TRBJ2-7 better. The source is a female donor in good health and CMV-seropositive. The sample was PBMCs. The CDR3 DNA reads TGTGCCAGCAGTTTTCGGGGATCCTACGAGCAGTACTTC. Its protein product is CASSFRGSYEQYF.